Each of the 30 T cell receptor beta chains below was sequenced from the same sample in a study of relationships among human T cell subsets. The T cell receptor alpha and beta CDR3 regions were amplified from mRNA by semiquantitative ARM-PCR. Tagged nested gene-specific primers were used first, then communal superprimers amplified exponentially. One entry per CDR3 protein results from TCRdb running MiXCR on the multiplex PCR reads. This table holds 4,000 to 6,000 distinct CDR3 sequences, more than 65% found once. The sequencing sample was made of total T cells sorted from blood. All receptors come from a man aged 35-49 years in good health.

There are a few counts of this clonotype. This chain joins TRBV28 and TRBJ2-3, with D possibly TRBD2 on 6 matching bases. Germline V CDR1 and CDR2: MDHEN, SYDVKM. CDR3 length equals 16 residues. Trimming took off 7 bases at V and 2 bases at J, with 19 bases between the two ends. As DNA, the CDR3 is TGTGCCAGCACAAGAGCAGCGGGCTTTTACACAGATACGCAGTATTTT. This gives the protein CASTRAAGFYTDTQYF.

The V gene is TRBV30, the J gene TRBJ2-7; 7 bases line up with TRBD1. J was trimmed by 1 base and V by 4 bases; bases with no gene match: 7. This CDR3 has 14 residues. Per germline, CDR1 GTSNPN and CDR2 SVGIG (reference sequence). The CDR3 spells CAWTPGTVSYEQYF. CDR3 sequence (DNA): TGTGCCTGGACTCCTGGGACAGTTTCCTACGAGCAGTACTTC.

J is TRBJ2-3 and V is TRBV7-3; D remains ambiguous. Germline CDR1 is SGHTA and CDR2 is FQGTGA. Deletions cut 2 bases from V and 6 bases from J, with 12 bases between. The CDR3 length is 14 residues. Here the CDR3 DNA reads TGTGCCAGCAGCTTACCCAGGACCGGGGATACGCAGTATTTT. Amino acids: CASSLPRTGDTQYF.

About this clonotype: The junction departs from the called germline gene at one end, perhaps through a read error. The chain has TRBV6-1 and TRBJ2-7, with TRBD1 identical over 10 bases. The CDR3 consists of 12 residues. Germline V gene sequence: CDR1 MNHNS, CDR2 SASEGT. The CDR3 DNA is TGTGCCATCAGTGGGACAGGGGTAGAGCAGTACTTC. Translated, it gives CAISGTGVEQYF.

The V gene is TRBV10-3, the J gene TRBJ1-2, with 7 positions matching TRBD1. Germline values: CDR1 ENHRY, CDR2 SYGVKD. V was pared by 2 bases and J by 8 bases, with 8 bases of the junction left unmatched. This CDR3 is 14 amino acids long. In DNA, the CDR3 is TGTGCCATCAGTGAGGCGAACAGGGGCCGGGGCTACACCTTC. It codes for CAISEANRGRGYTF.

The J gene is TRBJ1-2, the V gene TRBV6-5, with 8 bases that match TRBD1. This CDR3 comprises 14 residues. The J segment lost 8 bases and the V segment lost 4 bases, leaving 9 bases of the junction unmatched. Looked up from germline, CDR1 is MNHEY and CDR2 is SVGAGI. CDR3: CASSFGQGVGGYTF. The DNA for the CDR3 is TGTGCCAGCAGTTTTGGACAGGGAGTAGGGGGCTACACCTTC.

The V and J genes are TRBV6-5 and TRBJ1-6; D uncertain. Looked up from germline, CDR1 is MNHEY and CDR2 is SVGAGI. Trimming removed 0 bases at V and 10 bases at J, with 13 bases between. CDR3 length: 15 residues. In DNA, the CDR3 is TGTGCCAGCAGTTACTCCCGGGCCCGGAGGTCACCCCTCCACTTT. This translates into CASSYSRARRSPLHF.

This chain uses TRBV20-1 with TRBJ2-3; tentative D call: TRBD2 (5 bases). Per germline, CDR1 DFQATT and CDR2 SNEGSKA (reference sequence). V was trimmed by 4 bases and J by 4 bases, leaving 15 bases between them. The CDR3 totals 14 residues. CDR3 region: CSATSPGWADTQYF. The DNA of the CDR3 is TGCAGTGCTACCAGCCCGGGATGGGCAGATACGCAGTATTTT.

The rearrangement uses TRBV11-2 and TRBJ2-1; D is perhaps TRBD2 (6 bases). This CDR3 region has 12 residues. Trimming stripped 2 bases from V and 7 bases from J, with 6 bases between. Germline V gives CDR1 SGHAT, CDR2 FQNNGV. The CDR3 sequence: CASSLSGNEQFF. Written as DNA, the CDR3 is TGTGCCAGCAGCTTAAGCGGGAATGAGCAGTTCTTC.

This clonotype was detected only once. This chain connects TRBV29-1 to TRBJ2-3; 8 bases are a match to TRBD2. The germline CDR1 and CDR2 sequences are SQVTM and ANQGSEA. The CDR3 covers 13 residues. With V trimmed by 7 bases and J by 10 bases, 13 bases remained unmatched. In DNA, the CDR3 is TGCAGCGATAGCGGGGCTCCAGGGTTGCCGCAGTATTTT. Its translation is CSDSGAPGLPQYF.

J is TRBJ2-3 and V is TRBV29-1, with TRBD1 identical over 9 bases. V shed 1 base and J 1 base; nucleotides not matched to a gene: 6. Germline CDR1 is SQVTM and CDR2 is ANQGSEA. CDR3 size: 16 residues. CDR3 DNA sequence: TGCAGCGTTGAAGGGACAGGGGACCACCGCACAGATACGCAGTATTTT. This gives the protein CSVEGTGDHRTDTQYF.

The rearrangement uses TRBV4-1 and TRBJ1-3; D ambiguous. Germline CDR1 and CDR2: MGHRA and YSYEKL. Trimming cost V 0 bases and J 4 bases, with 7 bases left between them. CDR3 length equals 14 residues. In DNA form, the CDR3 reads TGCGCCAGCAGCCAAGACGAAGCAGGAAACACCATATATTTT. This encodes CASSQDEAGNTIYF.

CDR3 coding DNA: TGTGCCAGCAGCTTCGGGGGGCCTGAAGCTTTCTTT. Amino acids: CASSFGGPEAFF. The chain is built from TRBV5-6 and TRBJ1-1; possibly TRBD1 for D (6 bases). Per the germline V gene, CDR1 is SGHDT and CDR2 is YYEEEE. V shed 2 bases and J shed 6 bases, with 8 bases lying between them. This CDR3 comprises 12 residues.

This clonotype was recorded a few times. This chain links TRBV7-3 with TRBJ2-1; D is undetermined. The CDR3 spans 13 residues. Trimming stripped 4 bases from V and 5 bases from J, with 9 bases between. Germline assignment: CDR1 SGHTA and CDR2 FQGTGA. As DNA, the CDR3 is TGTGCCAGCAGCTGGTCGAGTAACAATGAGCAGTTCTTC. Its protein is CASSWSSNNEQFF.

The chain has TRBV12-5 and TRBJ2-3; TRBD1 matches at 9 bases. CDR1 LGHNT and CDR2 FRNRAP come from the germline V gene. Trimming took 0 bases from V and 5 from J; bases not matched to a gene: 12. The CDR3 extends over 18 amino acids. The CDR3 protein is CASGLVPEQGALGDTQYF. CDR3 sequence (DNA): TGTGCTAGTGGTTTGGTACCAGAACAGGGGGCCCTCGGAGATACGCAGTATTTT.

The CDR3 region has the DNA TGTGCCAGCAGCAGGACAGGGCGTCCCTTGGACACTGAAGCTTTCTTT. Translation gives CASSRTGRPLDTEAFF. V and J are TRBV14 and TRBJ1-1; 8 nucleotides line up with TRBD1. Trimming at V came to 5 bases and at J to 3 bases, leaving 11 bases not matched to a gene. Germline V gene lookup returns CDR1 SGHDN and CDR2 FVKESK. CDR3 size: 16 residues.

The gene calls are TRBV28 and TRBJ2-5, with 7 bases that match TRBD2. V lost 7 bases, J lost 2 bases, and 7 bases stayed unmatched. This CDR3 comprises 14 residues. From germline, CDR1 is MDHEN and CDR2 SYDVKM. The CDR3 reads CASTIGGGQETQYF. CDR3 bases: TGTGCCAGCACAATTGGGGGGGGTCAAGAGACCCAGTACTTC. The whole variable domain, filled in from reference TRBV28 and TRBJ2-5, reads DVKVTQSSRYLVKRTGEKVFLECVQDMDHENMFWYRQDPGLGLRLIYFSYDVKMKEKGDIPEGYSVSREKKERFSLILESASTNQTSMYLCASTIGGGQETQYFGPGTRLLVL.

The chain recombines TRBV19 with TRBJ2-3, with 7 positions matching TRBD1. Germline CDR1 and CDR2: LNHDA and SQIVND (reference sequence). Unmatched junction bases numbered 6, after V lost 5 bases and J lost 4 bases. CDR3 size: 14 residues. CDR3 DNA sequence: TGTGCCAGTAGTTTACAGGGGACAGCAGATACGCAGTATTTT. Protein sequence: CASSLQGTADTQYF.

The genes are TRBV29-1 and TRBJ2-1; no reliable D call. V gave up 1 base and J gave up 7 bases, with 17 bases separating them. This CDR3 is built from 15 residues. CDR1 is SQVTM and CDR2 is ANQGSEA in the germline V gene. CDR3 sequence reads: CSVEVRQVSPNEQFF. The CDR3 DNA reads TGCAGCGTTGAAGTGAGACAAGTCTCTCCGAATGAGCAGTTCTTC.

This clonotype was found a few times. The chain links TRBV29-1 to TRBJ2-5, with unresolved D. Germline values: CDR1 SQVTM, CDR2 ANQGSEA. The CDR3 extends over 12 amino acids. V gave up 4 bases and J gave up 1 base, with 7 bases separating them. DNA of the CDR3: TGCAGCGTTGCACCTCTCCAAGAGACCCAGTACTTC. Amino acid sequence: CSVAPLQETQYF.

This chain connects TRBV11-2 to TRBJ2-1; D is unclear. This CDR3 has 13 amino acids. Trimming left V 4 bases short and J 8 bases short, with 12 bases between. CDR1 is SGHAT and CDR2 is FQNNGV in the germline V gene. CDR3 sequence (DNA): TGTGCCAGCAGCTACCGCTCGGGCGATGAGCAGTTCTTC. This encodes CASSYRSGDEQFF.

This rearrangement joins TRBV7-9 to TRBJ2-3; the D gene could be TRBD1 or TRBD2 (5 bases each). This CDR3 is 17 amino acids long. V was cut by 0 bases and J by 1 base, with 14 bases left in between. CDR1 is SEHNR and CDR2 is FQNEAQ in the germline V gene (reference sequence). The CDR3 coding sequence is TGTGCCAGCAGCTTAGCGCTTTCCAGAGGGGGCACAGATACGCAGTATTTT. Protein sequence: CASSLALSRGGTDTQYF.

This rearrangement joins TRBV12-3 or TRBV12-4 to TRBJ1-6; TRBD1 might be the D (6 bases). The V end was cut by 1 base, the J end by 5 bases, with 9 bases between. This CDR3 is built from 15 residues. This CDR3 reads CASSLVQGHNSPLHF. The CDR3 nucleotides are TGTGCCAGCAGTTTAGTTCAGGGGCATAATTCACCCCTCCACTTT.

The chain links TRBV24-1 to TRBJ2-7; unclear D gene. The germline V and J ends were trimmed by 4 bases and 2 bases, with 17 bases remaining between them. This CDR3 has 16 amino acids. Germline-derived CDR1 and CDR2 are KGHDR and SFDVKD. The DNA of the CDR3 is TGTGCCACCAGTGAACCTGGGCCCCCGGCCCCCTACGAGCAGTACTTC. Translation gives CATSEPGPPAPYEQYF.

This clonotype came up a few times. The chain joins TRBV10-2 to TRBJ2-7; the D gene is possibly TRBD1 (6 bases). V gave up 8 bases and J gave up 3 bases, with 14 bases separating them. CDR1 WSHSY and CDR2 SAAADI come from the germline V gene. CDR3 length: 13 residues. CDR3 amino acids: CASQGGDNYEQYF. In nucleotides, the CDR3 is TGCGCCAGCCAAGGGGGAGACAACTACGAGCAGTACTTC.

The genes are TRBV6-5 and TRBJ2-3; no clear D. From germline, CDR1 is MNHEY and CDR2 SVGAGI. With 6 bases removed from V and 5 bases from J, the gap between germline ends came to 12 bases. This CDR3 region has 13 residues. In nucleotides, the CDR3 is TGTGCCAGCAGCCCGGCGACCATAGATACGCAGTATTTT. Its protein is CASSPATIDTQYF.

The rearrangement joins TRBV5-1 to TRBJ2-1; D call uncertain. V was clipped by 0 bases and J by 6 bases, with 10 bases between them. The CDR3 consists of 14 residues. Germline CDR1 and CDR2: SGHRS and YFSETQ. DNA of the CDR3: TGCGCCAGCAGCTTGGACGGGTCCCGCAATGAGCAGTTCTTC. The encoded protein is CASSLDGSRNEQFF.

The chain carries TRBV4-1 and TRBJ1-1; the D is unclear. Per germline, CDR1 MGHRA and CDR2 YSYEKL. The CDR3 runs 13 residues. V was pared by 3 bases and J by 7 bases, with 12 bases between. CDR3 protein: CASSQGTANEAFF. Written as DNA, the CDR3 is TGCGCCAGCAGCCAGGGAACAGCAAATGAAGCTTTCTTT.

The rearrangement uses TRBV3-1 and TRBJ2-3; TRBD2 matches 8 bases. The V gene's germline CDR1 is LGHDT and CDR2 YNNKEL (reference sequence). The J segment lost 9 bases and the V segment lost 1 base, leaving 15 bases of the junction unmatched. This CDR3 comprises 17 residues. The DNA for the CDR3 is TGTGCCAGCAGCCAAGCGGGGGAGGAAGCGGGAGAAAACACGCAGTATTTT. Translated: CASSQAGEEAGENTQYF.

V gene TRBV11-1 combines with J gene TRBJ2-5; D remains ambiguous. Germline CDR1 is SGHAT and CDR2 is FQDESV (reference sequence). The V gene lost 0 bases and the J gene lost 5 bases, with 10 bases spanning the gap. This CDR3 is 14 amino acids long. In nucleotides, the CDR3 is TGTGCCAGCAGCTTAGCCCGGGCTCTGGAGACCCAGTACTTC. This gives the protein CASSLARALETQYF.